These T cell receptor beta chains were read from a single sample in a study of T cells after yellow fever vaccination. In TCRdb, the 5' RACE reads were re-called with MiXCR into one record per CDR3 protein. The data contain around 300,000 distinct CDR3 sequences, around 4.4% of them seen just once; the ten biggest clones take up just under 20%. Sequenced here: PBMCs, sampled 15 days after the yellow fever booster vaccination. These receptors originate from a man between 18 and 35 years old who received the YFV17D yellow fever vaccine. The CDR3 runs from the conserved cysteine through the conserved F or W. D genes are given only for firm matches. Expanded clones get a size class; other rows say once, few or many, or leave the size out.

d_call j_call v_call clone_size cdr3_nt cdr3_aa
TRBD1 TRBJ2-2 TRBV29-1 many TGCAGCGTTTTACGGACAGGCAAAAACACCGGGGAGCTGTTTTTT CSVLRTGKNTGELFF
TRBD2 TRBJ2-7 TRBV6-6 NA TGTGCCAGCAGTTACGCTCCTAGCGGGTCCTACGAGCAGTACTTC CASSYAPSGSYEQYF
NA TRBJ1-5 TRBV6-2/TRBV6-3 few TGTGCCAGCAGTTACACGGTAGAGGATTTTAGCAATCAGCCCCAGCATTTT CASSYTVEDFSNQPQHF
NA TRBJ2-1 TRBV4-1 once TGCGCCAGCAGCCACCGAAGCGGCGTAGGTGAGCAGTTCTTC CASSHRSGVGEQFF
NA TRBJ2-2 TRBV5-5 many TGTGCCAGCAGCTCCCGGGGGACCCTTTCCACCGGGGAGCTGTTTTTT CASSSRGTLSTGELFF
TRBD2 TRBJ2-5 TRBV11-3 few TGTGCCAGCAGCAACACTCCGACTAGCGGGGCGCCCCTGACCCAGTACTTC CASSNTPTSGAPLTQYF
NA TRBJ2-5 TRBV7-9 many TGTGCCAGCAGCTATGGCAGGGAGGCTTGGGAGACCCAGTACTTC CASSYGREAWETQYF
TRBD1 TRBJ2-1 TRBV12-3/TRBV12-4 few TGTGCCAGCAGTTTAGAGCAGGGGGCCTACAATGAGCAGTTCTTC CASSLEQGAYNEQFF
NA TRBJ2-2 TRBV4-3 few TGCGCCAGCAGCCAAATCACCTTCTCCGGGGAGCTGTTTTTT CASSQITFSGELFF
TRBD1 TRBJ1-6 TRBV7-8 few TGTGCCAGCAGCTTACAGACAGGGTCGAACTCACCCCTCCACTTT CASSLQTGSNSPLHF
NA TRBJ2-2 TRBV5-5 many TGTGCCAGCAGGGCTGGAGCTTACACCGGGGAGCTGTTTTTT CASRAGAYTGELFF
TRBD1 TRBJ1-6 TRBV7-9 many TGTGCCAGCAGCTCCGGGGACAGGGGCTCCTATAATTCACCCCTCCACTTT CASSSGDRGSYNSPLHF
NA TRBJ1-1 TRBV6-5 many TGTGCCAGCAGTCGGGGAGGGGAGAACACTGAAGCTTTCTTT CASSRGGENTEAFF
NA TRBJ2-3 TRBV20-1 many TGCAGTGCTAGAAAGGCCGCCGGAATCACAGATACGCAGTATTTT CSARKAAGITDTQYF
NA TRBJ2-2 TRBV7-9 few TGTGCCAGCAGCTTTCAGGCGTTTACCGGGGAGCTGTTTTTT CASSFQAFTGELFF
TRBD1 TRBJ2-7 TRBV12-3/TRBV12-4 many TGTGCCAGCAGTTTAGTTCAGGGGGCCTACGAGCAGTACTTC CASSLVQGAYEQYF
NA TRBJ1-2 TRBV7-9 few TGTGCCAGCAGTTCCATTCTCGGGGACTACGGCTACACCTTC CASSSILGDYGYTF
TRBD2 TRBJ2-3 TRBV20-1 many TGCAGTGCACCCTGGACTAGCGGGGGGGCAGATACGCAGTATTTT CSAPWTSGGADTQYF
TRBD1 TRBJ1-4 TRBV9 many TGTGCCAGCAGCGCATCAGGGGGCCCTAATGAAAAACTGTTTTTT CASSASGGPNEKLFF
TRBD1 TRBJ1-2 TRBV7-6 few TGTGCCAGCAGCCCAGGACAGGCCTTCTATGGCTACACCTTC CASSPGQAFYGYTF
NA TRBJ2-1 TRBV30 few TGTGCCTTTACCCGGAGCTCCTACAATGAGCAGTTCTTC CAFTRSSYNEQFF
NA TRBJ2-1 TRBV28 many TGTGCCAGCAGCCTTTTGAACAATGAGCAGTTCTTC CASSLLNNEQFF
NA TRBJ2-3 TRBV7-3 many TGTGCCAGCAGCTTCTCGGGCCCTGGAGATACGCAGTATTTT CASSFSGPGDTQYF
NA TRBJ2-3 TRBV29-1 many TGCAGCGTGGAGGTTGGCGGACAGCGCACAGATACGCAGTATTTT CSVEVGGQRTDTQYF
NA TRBJ1-4 TRBV5-1 few TGCGCCAGCAGCCTTGACAGGAGAGTTAATGAAAAACTGTTTTTT CASSLDRRVNEKLFF
NA TRBJ1-4 TRBV9 few TGTGCCAGCAGCCGTGGGGGACCTAATGAAAAACTGTTTTTT CASSRGGPNEKLFF
TRBD1 TRBJ1-5 TRBV12-3/TRBV12-4 NA TGTGCCAGCAGTTTCGCGGGACAGGGGGATCAGCCCCAGCATTTT CASSFAGQGDQPQHF
NA TRBJ1-4 TRBV7-2 many TGTGCCAGCAGCCCCTCACAGGCTCGGGGGGAAAAACTGTTTTTT CASSPSQARGEKLFF
NA TRBJ1-1 TRBV7-3 many TGTGCCAGCAGCTTAGTATCGGGCACTGAAGCTTTCTTT CASSLVSGTEAFF
TRBD2 TRBJ2-3 TRBV5-1 many TGCGCCAGCCGATCTAGCGGGGGTCGCACAGATACGCAGTATTTT CASRSSGGRTDTQYF
NA TRBJ1-1 TRBV5-1 many TGCGCCAGCAGCTTGGAGGTGATAGGGAATGAAGCTTTCTTT CASSLEVIGNEAFF
NA TRBJ1-1 TRBV5-5 many TGTGCCAGCAGCTTACTTAGGGAGAACACTGAAGCTTTCTTT CASSLLRENTEAFF
NA TRBJ2-3 TRBV7-9 many TGTGCCAGCAGCCCGGAAGGCACAGATACGCAGTATTTT CASSPEGTDTQYF
NA TRBJ1-3 TRBV6-5 NA TGTGCCAGCACCAGGATTCCTGGAAACACCATATATTTT CASTRIPGNTIYF
NA TRBJ2-3 TRBV7-9 many TGTGCCAGTAGGCTCAGCTCCGGCACAGATACGCAGTATTTT CASRLSSGTDTQYF
NA TRBJ2-6 TRBV7-8 NA TGTGCCAGCAGCTTAAGCTCCTCGGCCAACGTCCTGACTTTC CASSLSSSANVLTF
NA TRBJ1-5 TRBV4-3 NA TGCGCCAGCAGCTTCGGCAGGGGCAGCAATCAGCCCCAGCATTTT CASSFGRGSNQPQHF
NA TRBJ2-3 TRBV6-5 many TGTGCCAGCAGTCCCCTCCTGGCAGATACGCAGTATTTT CASSPLLADTQYF
NA TRBJ2-5 TRBV15 few TGTGCCACCAGCCATCCCCGGGCAGGTACCTTCGAAGAGACCCAGTACTTC CATSHPRAGTFEETQYF
NA TRBJ2-1 TRBV6-5 many TGTGCCAGCAGTTACTCTCTGTGGGTCAATGAGCAGTTCTTC CASSYSLWVNEQFF
TRBD1 TRBJ1-4 TRBV7-8 NA TGTGCCAGCAGCTTATCCAGGGGGCAGGGCCATGAAAAACTGTTTTTT CASSLSRGQGHEKLFF
NA TRBJ1-1 TRBV20-1 many TGCAGTGCTGGCCGCGGGGACACTGAAGCTTTCTTT CSAGRGDTEAFF
NA TRBJ1-4 TRBV15 few TGTGCCACCAGCAGAGATCCCAGGGCAGGGTACAATGAAAAACTGTTTTTT CATSRDPRAGYNEKLFF
NA TRBJ2-5 TRBV15 NA TGTGCCACCAGCACCGGACTTCAAGAGACCCAGTACTTC CATSTGLQETQYF
NA TRBJ1-2 TRBV5-5 few TGTGCCAGCAGCTTGGGGGCCGGTGGTGACTACACCTTC CASSLGAGGDYTF
NA TRBJ2-3 TRBV2 few TGTGCCAGCAGTGTAAGGGGGGGGAGCACAGATACGCAGTATTTT CASSVRGGSTDTQYF
TRBD2 TRBJ2-1 TRBV28 many TGTGCCAGCAGTCGACGACTAGCGGTCTACAATGAGCAGTTCTTC CASSRRLAVYNEQFF
NA TRBJ1-3 TRBV6-5 many TGTGCCAGCAGTGCGACAGAGAGCTCTGGAAACACCATATATTTT CASSATESSGNTIYF
NA TRBJ2-5 TRBV7-2 many TGTGCCAGCAGCCTACTAGGGGGGTCAGAGACCCAGTACTTC CASSLLGGSETQYF
TRBD2 TRBJ2-3 TRBV5-8 few TGTGCCAGCAGCAGCCGGGGGCTGGGACTAGCGTCGGATACGCAGTATTTT CASSSRGLGLASDTQYF
NA TRBJ2-7 TRBV5-1 many TGCGCCAGCGGGCTTTCGGGAAGCTCCTACGAGCAGTACTTC CASGLSGSSYEQYF
TRBD2 TRBJ2-5 TRBV18 many TGTGCCAGCTCAAGGGGGACTAGCGGGTCCTCAGAAGAGACCCAGTACTTC CASSRGTSGSSEETQYF
NA TRBJ2-1 TRBV5-1 many TGCGCCAGCAGCTTTTCCAATGAGCAGTTCTTC CASSFSNEQFF
NA TRBJ1-6 TRBV6-6 few TGTGCCAGCAGTCCAGCCTATAATTCACCCCTCCACTTT CASSPAYNSPLHF